This record looks at one T cell receptor (beta chain) sequence and its context. TCRdb re-called the 5' RACE reads through MiXCR, storing one row per CDR3 protein. In the table there are 50,000 to 65,000 distinct CDR3 sequences, less than 25% of which are singletons. Treg sorting used a CD4+CD25+CD127-/low gate. The CDR3 is 17 amino acids. Trimming pared 1 base from V and 1 base from J, leaving 13 bases between. Germline lookup yields CDR1 MGHRA and CDR2 YSYEKL. This sequence joins TRBV4-1 and TRBJ2-2; weak D call: TRBD1 (6 bases). Sequenced: tumor-infiltrating Tregs sorted from the breast tumor. The source is a female donor with breast cancer. As DNA, the CDR3 is TGCGCCAGCAGCCAAGTTCTCAAACAGGGGAACACCGGGGAGCTGTTTTTT. Translation: CASSQVLKQGNTGELFF.